This T cell receptor (beta chain) was sequenced in a study of blood T cell repertoires in COVID-19. Assay: immunoSEQ multiplex PCR; the TCRdb copy retains only in-frame clones and omits some. The table has roughly 480,000 clones, nearly 90% seen once; the top ten hold about 1%. Germline values: CDR1 SGHRS, CDR2 YFSETQ. Trimming shortened V by 1 base and J by 2 bases, and 12 bases separated the two germline ends. The CDR3 consists of 15 residues. Material for sequencing was peripheral blood. The chain employs TRBV5-1 and TRBJ1-1; tentatively, D is TRBD1 (6 bases). This sequence originates from a man between 18 and 29 years old with COVID-19, enrolled during active disease. Here the CDR3 reads CASSLNYRANTEAFF. The CDR3 region has the DNA TGCGCCAGCAGCTTGAATTACAGGGCAAACACTGAAGCTTTCTTT. Full variable domain (outside the CDR3, taken from reference TRBV5-1 and TRBJ1-1): KAGVTQTPRYLIKTRGQQVTLSCSPISGHRSVSWYQQTPGQGLQFLFEYFSETQRNKGNFPGRFSGRQFSNSRSEMNVSTLELGDSALYLCASSLNYRANTEAFFGQGTRLTVV.